The 17 T cell receptor beta chains given below trace back to one sample, sequenced in a study of blood T cell repertoires in COVID-19. Sequencing used immunoSEQ multiplex PCR; TCRdb keeps in-frame clones, though not all of them. Found here are some 28,000 clones, around 92% of them singletons; the top ten hold less than 3.5%. Sequenced input: peripheral blood. These receptors all stem from a human donor in a cohort sampled during active COVID-19.

The chain employs TRBV15 and TRBJ2-7, with D possibly matching TRBD2 (7 bases). Trimming left V 6 bases short and J 7 bases short, with 19 bases between. From germline, CDR1 is LNHNV and CDR2 YYDKDF (reference sequence). The CDR3 covers 14 residues. CDR3 coding DNA: TGTGCCACCAGAGGGGGGGTTAGGGCTCGGGAGCAGTACTTC. It is translated as CATRGGVRAREQYF. The complete variable domain, with remaining parts taken from reference TRBV15 and TRBJ2-7, reads DAMVIQNPRYQVTQFGKPVTLSCSQTLNHNVMYWYQQKSSQAPKLLFHYYDKDFNNEADTPDNFQSRRPNTSFCFLDIRSPGLGDTAMYLCATRGGVRAREQYFGPGTRLTVT.

The V gene is TRBV28, the J gene TRBJ1-1; D gene uncertain. V gave up 8 bases and J gave up 7 bases, with 11 bases separating them. This CDR3 comprises 11 residues. The germline V gene encodes CDR1 MDHEN and CDR2 SYDVKM. CDR3 DNA: TGTGCCAGCCTCGCTTCAGGTGAAGCTTTCTTT. Residues: CASLASGEAFF.

The rearrangement links TRBV9 to TRBJ2-5; TRBD2 aligns across 9 bases. This CDR3 spans 17 amino acids. With 1 base clipped from V and 5 bases from J, the junction kept 12 bases outside the gene matches. Germline V lookup: CDR1 SGDLS, CDR2 YYNGEE. CDR3 region: CASSVFAAGGLGETQYF. Written as DNA, the CDR3 is TGTGCCAGCAGCGTATTTGCGGCGGGGGGGCTCGGTGAGACCCAGTACTTC. Combining the CDR3 with reference TRBV9 and TRBJ2-5 gives the whole variable domain DSGVTQTPKHLITATGQRVTLRCSPRSGDLSVYWYQQSLDQGLQFLIQYYNGEERAKGNILERFSAQQFPDLHSELNLSSLELGDSALYFCASSVFAAGGLGETQYFGPGTRLLVL.

This clone was seen just once. This sequence joins TRBV19 and TRBJ2-5, with 8 bases fitting TRBD2. CDR1 LNHDA and CDR2 SQIVND come from the germline V gene (reference sequence). Trimming took 4 bases from V and 4 from J; bases not matched to a gene: 8. This CDR3 comprises 15 residues. CDR3 sequence (DNA): TGTGCCAGTAGTAACGGGGGGGCCGTAAGAGAGACCCAGTACTTC. Translation: CASSNGGAVRETQYF.

V usage is TRBV6-5 and J usage is TRBJ2-7, with 7 positions matching TRBD1. The germline V gene encodes CDR1 MNHEY and CDR2 SVGAGI. After removal of 10 bases from V and 5 bases from J, the junction contained 8 bases not matched to a gene. The CDR3 has 12 residues. The CDR3 DNA reads as TGTGCCACTAGACAGGGCTCTAACGAGCAGTACTTC. It encodes CATRQGSNEQYF.

The chain uses TRBV6-1 and TRBJ1-1; a weak D match, TRBD1 (6 bases). The CDR3 is 15 residues long. Trimming removed 3 bases at V and 0 bases at J, with 11 bases between. CDR1 and CDR2 from the germline V gene are MNHNS and SASEGT. In DNA, the CDR3 is TGTGCCAGCAGTGAGAGACAGGTCATGAACACTGAAGCTTTCTTT. Translated, it gives CASSERQVMNTEAFF.

The chain joins TRBV7-3 to TRBJ2-1; 8 bases are a match to TRBD2. The germline V gene has CDR1 SGHTA and CDR2 FQGTGA. Trimming at V came to 5 bases and at J to 3 bases, leaving 12 bases not matched to a gene. The CDR3 is made up of 17 amino acids. The CDR3 nucleotides are TGTGCCAGCAGCCTACAACCGGGACTAGGGGGCTACAATGAGCAGTTCTTC. Protein: CASSLQPGLGGYNEQFF.

V gene TRBV2 combines with J gene TRBJ2-3; D remains unclear. Germline CDR1 reads SNHLY; CDR2 reads FYNNEI. V lost 5 bases to trimming and J lost 6 bases, with 6 bases between them. This CDR3 is 11 amino acids long. The CDR3, as DNA: TGTGCCAGCAGTTCCCAGGATACGCAGTATTTT. Protein: CASSSQDTQYF.

The gene calls are TRBV25-1 and TRBJ1-1, with D hard to call. Germline values: CDR1 MGHDK, CDR2 SYGVNS. V lost 3 bases and J 8 bases, leaving 7 bases between the germline ends. This CDR3 region has 11 residues. CDR3 nucleotides: TGTGCCAGCAGTGATTTTGTAGAAGCTTTCTTT. This sequence encodes CASSDFVEAFF. Supplemented by reference TRBV25-1 and TRBJ1-1, the full variable domain reads EADIYQTPRYLVIGTGKKITLECSQTMGHDKMYWYQQDPGMELHLIHYSYGVNSTEKGDLSSESTVSRIRTEHFPLTLESARPSHTSQYLCASSDFVEAFFGQGTRLTVV.

The V call is TRBV4-2, the J call TRBJ1-2; the D gene is possibly TRBD1 (6 bases). Germline V CDR1 and CDR2: LGHNA, YNFKEQ. Deletions cut 0 bases from V and 7 bases from J, with 15 bases between. The CDR3 length is 15 residues. The CDR3 nucleotides are TGTGCCAGCAGCCAAGATGTGGGGGCGTCCTCTGGCTACACCTTC. It yields the protein CASSQDVGASSGYTF.

The chain carries TRBV7-2 and TRBJ2-7, with 7 nucleotides matching TRBD2. There are 13 residues in the CDR3. The J segment lost 1 base and the V segment lost 6 bases, leaving 3 bases of the junction unmatched. Germline V gives CDR1 SGHTA, CDR2 FQGNSA. The CDR3 spells CASRPGGSYEQYF. CDR3 coding DNA: TGTGCCAGCAGACCGGGGGGTTCCTACGAGCAGTACTTC. The whole variable domain, filled in from reference TRBV7-2 and TRBJ2-7, reads GAGVSQSPSNKVTEKGKDVELRCDPISGHTALYWYRQSLGQGLEFLIYFQGNSAPDKSGLPSDRFSAERTGGSVSTLTIQRTQQEDSAVYLCASRPGGSYEQYFGPGTRLTVT.

The chain has TRBV2 and TRBJ2-5, with TRBD2 identical over 12 bases. The CDR3 consists of 16 residues. V was pared by 7 bases and J by 0 bases, with 6 bases of the junction left unmatched. The germline gives CDR1 SNHLY, CDR2 FYNNEI. The DNA of the CDR3 is TGTGCCAGCACGTCTAGCGGGGGGGTGTACCAAGAGACCCAGTACTTC. Its translation: CASTSSGGVYQETQYF.

The chain uses TRBV5-1 and TRBJ2-7; D possibly corresponds to TRBD2 (5 bases). The germline CDR1 and CDR2 sequences are SGHRS and YFSETQ. The germline V and J ends were trimmed by 3 bases and 6 bases, with 19 bases remaining between them. The CDR3 contains 15 residues. This chain's CDR3 is CASSSPFRGSGEQYF. The DNA for the CDR3 is TGCGCCAGCAGCTCCCCCTTTCGGGGATCGGGCGAGCAGTACTTC.

This clone showed up just once. This sequence joins TRBV25-1 and TRBJ1-3; unclear D gene. The CDR3 is 12 residues long. V was cut by 10 bases and J by 2 bases, with 9 bases left in between. The germline V gene encodes CDR1 MGHDK and CDR2 SYGVNS. The CDR3 bases are TGTGCCACCCACAGCACTGGAAACACCATATATTTT. Encoded protein: CATHSTGNTIYF. Variable domain in full (rest from reference TRBV25-1 and TRBJ1-3): EADIYQTPRYLVIGTGKKITLECSQTMGHDKMYWYQQDPGMELHLIHYSYGVNSTEKGDLSSESTVSRIRTEHFPLTLESARPSHTSQYLCATHSTGNTIYFGEGSWLTVV.

This clone was recorded only once. At one of its ends the junction is not consistent with the germline gene, which may arise from a read error. The V gene is TRBV6-5, the J gene TRBJ1-2; D might be TRBD1 (6 bases). CDR1 is MNHEY and CDR2 is SVGAGI in the germline V gene. There are 14 residues in the CDR3. CDR3 sequence (DNA): TGTGCCGGCAGTTACCTAGGGCAGGGGTATGGCTACACCTTC. Protein product: CAGSYLGQGYGYTF.

The chain couples TRBV12-5 to TRBJ1-3; tentatively, D is TRBD1 (6 bases). Germline V lookup: CDR1 LGHNT, CDR2 FRNRAP. With 4 bases removed from V and 4 bases from J, the gap between germline ends came to 14 bases. The CDR3 has 15 residues. CDR3 region: CASGWLQGPGNTIYF. CDR3 nucleotides: TGTGCTAGTGGTTGGCTACAGGGTCCCGGAAACACCATATATTTT.

This clone was recorded a few times. The chain recombines TRBV3-1 (or the pseudogene TRBV3-2) with TRBJ1-5; D unclear. Per the germline V gene, CDR1 is LGHDT and CDR2 is YNNKEL (reference sequence). Deletions cut 1 base from V and 0 bases from J, with 4 bases between. The CDR3 is 14 amino acids. CDR3 bases: TGTGCCAGCAGCCAAGCCTTTAGCAATCAGCCCCAGCATTTT. Its translation is CASSQAFSNQPQHF.